The entry below describes one TCR beta chain. This sample was taken from a study of blood T cell repertoires in COVID-19. The CDR3 runs 12 residues. V gave up 8 bases and J gave up 6 bases; unmatched junction bases: 5. Per germline, CDR1 SGHAT and CDR2 FQDESV (reference sequence). Some clones are missing from TCRdb's copy, which holds only in-frame ones; the method was immunoSEQ multiplex PCR. The sample yields 91,000 or so clones, 90% to 95% seen once. The specimen sequenced was peripheral blood. The TCR comes from a woman in her forties or fifties in a cohort sampled during active COVID-19. This chain joins TRBV11-1 and TRBJ1-1; 8 bases match TRBD1. CDR3 nucleotide sequence: TGTGCCAGCCTCCGGACAGGGTCTGAAGCTTTCTTT. Its protein is CASLRTGSEAFF.